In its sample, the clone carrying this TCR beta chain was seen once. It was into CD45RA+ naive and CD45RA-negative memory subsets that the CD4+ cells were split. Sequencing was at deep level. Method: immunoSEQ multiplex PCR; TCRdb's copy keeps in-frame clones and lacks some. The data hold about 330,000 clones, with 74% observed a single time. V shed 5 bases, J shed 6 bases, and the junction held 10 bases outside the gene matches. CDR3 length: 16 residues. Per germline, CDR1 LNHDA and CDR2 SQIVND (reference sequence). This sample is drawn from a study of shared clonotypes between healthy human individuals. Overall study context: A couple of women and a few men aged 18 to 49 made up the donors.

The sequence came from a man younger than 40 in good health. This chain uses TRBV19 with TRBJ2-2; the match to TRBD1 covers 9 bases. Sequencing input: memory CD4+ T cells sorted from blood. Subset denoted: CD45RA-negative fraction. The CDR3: CASSPWGQGEAGELFF. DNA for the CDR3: TGTGCCAGTAGTCCATGGGGACAGGGAGAGGCCGGGGAGCTGTTTTTT.